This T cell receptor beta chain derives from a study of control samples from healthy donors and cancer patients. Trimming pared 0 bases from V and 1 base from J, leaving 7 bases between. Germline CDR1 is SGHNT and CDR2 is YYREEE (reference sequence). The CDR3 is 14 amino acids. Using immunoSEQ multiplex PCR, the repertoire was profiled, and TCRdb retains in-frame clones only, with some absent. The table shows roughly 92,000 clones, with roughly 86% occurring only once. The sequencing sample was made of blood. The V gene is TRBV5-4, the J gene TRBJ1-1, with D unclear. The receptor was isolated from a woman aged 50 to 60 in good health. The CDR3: CASSLGLQNTEAFF. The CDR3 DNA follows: TGTGCCAGCAGCTTGGGACTTCAGAACACTGAAGCTTTCTTT.